Below, one T cell receptor (beta chain) is given with its context. The antigen is not known. In germline, CDR1 is LNHNV, CDR2 YYDKDF (reference sequence). The CDR3 totals 15 residues. V shed 1 base and J shed 2 bases, with 11 bases lying between them. The source of the sample is a study of CD8+CD57+ T cells in acquired aplastic anemia. Study results and caveats: Found in both controls and patients were twenty-nine CD8+ CDR3 sequences.

TCR beta VDJ combinations and CDR3 sequences were profiled from genomic DNA. TCRdb re-analysed the reads in MiXCR, keeping a single row per CDR3 protein. There are over 250,000 distinct CDR3 sequences in the sample; 56% occur only once, and under 1.5% lies in the top ten. An expansion of CD8+CD57+ cells by flow cytometry had been shown in patients chosen for sequencing. In all patients, the disease was severe acquired aplastic anemia. The material sequenced was sorted CD4+, CD8+, or CD8+CD57+ T cells (not recorded which) from PBMCs. This TCR came from a human donor with aplastic anemia. The V gene is TRBV15, the J gene TRBJ1-1; possible D gene TRBD1, 6 bases. DNA for the CDR3: TGTGCCACCAGCAGAGGGGGGACATCCAACACTGAAGCTTTCTTT. Translated, it gives CATSRGGTSNTEAFF.